This T cell receptor (beta chain) was captured in a study of shared clonotypes between healthy human individuals. Whole-study context: The donors, two women and a few men, were aged 18 to 49. Regarding the study as a whole: An expected dependence of interdonor clonotype sharing on sequencing depth was noted.

The authors loaded roughly 200 ng DNA, some 32,000 T cell genomes, into sorted-subset replicate PCRs. The assay was immunoSEQ multiplex PCR, and TCRdb's table has in-frame clones only and misses some. This table has roughly 2.5 million clones, more than 90% appearing once. Per germline, CDR1 MNHNS and CDR2 SASEGT. V trimming: 6 bases; J trimming: 5 bases; junction bases outside the gene matches: 5. The CDR3 has 13 residues. Of note for this clone: Its antigen is unidentified. Distinct nucleotide sequences in the sample also encode this CDR3.

The TCR was taken from a man aged 18 to 30 in good health. The specimen was naive CD4+ T cells sorted from blood. The subset: CD45RA+ positively selected. The chain joins TRBV6-1 to TRBJ2-5; the match to TRBD1 covers 8 bases. The CDR3 region has the DNA TGTGCCAGCAGCGCAGGGGGCTGGGAGACCCAGTACTTC. Protein product: CASSAGGWETQYF.